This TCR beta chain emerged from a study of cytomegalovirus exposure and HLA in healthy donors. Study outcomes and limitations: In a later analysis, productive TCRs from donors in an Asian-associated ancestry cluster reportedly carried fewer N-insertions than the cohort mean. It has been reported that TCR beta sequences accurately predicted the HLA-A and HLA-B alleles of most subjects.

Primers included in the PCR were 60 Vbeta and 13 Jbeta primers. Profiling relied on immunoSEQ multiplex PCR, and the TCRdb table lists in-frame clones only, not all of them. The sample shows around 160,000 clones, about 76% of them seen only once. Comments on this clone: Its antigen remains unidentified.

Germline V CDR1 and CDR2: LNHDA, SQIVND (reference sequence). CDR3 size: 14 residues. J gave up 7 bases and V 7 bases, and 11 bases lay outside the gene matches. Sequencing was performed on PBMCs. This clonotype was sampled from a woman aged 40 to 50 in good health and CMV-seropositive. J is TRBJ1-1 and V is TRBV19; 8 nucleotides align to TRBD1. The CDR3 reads CASIVTGGKGEAFF. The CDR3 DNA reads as TGTGCCAGTATCGTTACAGGGGGAAAGGGTGAAGCTTTCTTT.